This TCR beta chain was captured in a study of regulatory T cells in long-lasting Graves disease. Both iRepertoire HTBI primers and Arm-PCR of CDR3 regions were used to build the TCR beta libraries. TCRdb recomputed calls from the multiplex PCR reads with MiXCR, one row per CDR3 protein. Of about 440,000 distinct CDR3 sequences in the sample, more than 13% were seen once. This sample's time point: newly diagnosed GD, antithyroid drugs for less than 3 months. The TCR library was made from RNA extracted from PBMCs. In this sample, this clonotype turned up many times. Germline assignment: CDR1 SGHTA and CDR2 FQGNSA. After removal of 2 bases from V and 5 bases from J, the junction contained 7 bases not matched to a gene. The CDR3 has 16 amino acids. These same records also appear under a second study, on T cells in Graves' hyperthyroidism and ophthalmopathy. That source notes: A first-round RT-PCR of the TCR CDR3 used the HTBI primer set.

This chain uses TRBV7-2 with TRBJ2-1; 9 nucleotides align to TRBD2. The sequenced sample was peripheral blood mononuclear cells (PBMCs), obtained at new diagnosis, from a patient treated with antithyroid drugs. The receptor comes from a woman aged 30 to 39 with Graves disease. Here the CDR3 DNA reads TGTGCCAGCAGCTTACGGCGCGGGAGGGTAAACAATGAGCAGTTCTTC. Its translation: CASSLRRGRVNNEQFF.